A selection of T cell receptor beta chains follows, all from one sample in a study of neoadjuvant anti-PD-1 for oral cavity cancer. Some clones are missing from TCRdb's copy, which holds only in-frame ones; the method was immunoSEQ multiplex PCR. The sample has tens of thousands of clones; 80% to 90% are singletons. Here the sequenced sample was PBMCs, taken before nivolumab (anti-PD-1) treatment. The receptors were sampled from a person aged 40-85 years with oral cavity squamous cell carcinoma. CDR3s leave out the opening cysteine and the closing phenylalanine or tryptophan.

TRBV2	ATRLDSNEQF
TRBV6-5	ASSLSRRLADTQY
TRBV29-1	SVAGVVGSGNTIY
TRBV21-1	ASSARTGGYEQY
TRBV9	ASSASGQNTEAF
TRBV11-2	ASSLDMGNPYNEQF
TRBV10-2	ASTQGVQHYGYT
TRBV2	ASRPIQGFTEAF
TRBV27	ASSRPGTYEQY
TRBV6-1	AGTRDTINEQF
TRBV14	ASKCRDAAYEQY
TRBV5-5	ASSLYRDVTEAF
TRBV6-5	ANGLAGPNEQF
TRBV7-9	ASSSTADDSGNTIY
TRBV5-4	ASSFGKNIQY
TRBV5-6	ASSLAGRTRMNTEAF
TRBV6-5	ASSYSLTVNTEAF
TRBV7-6	ASSFSSGSSYNEQF
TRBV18	ASSPPSWVKMEKLF
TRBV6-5	ASSYSYRDYEQY
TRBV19	ASTLTGTGNGYT
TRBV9	ASGSASSYNEQF
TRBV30	AWSPRGRHEQY
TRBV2	ASKGDYLTGELF
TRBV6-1	ASSESMGFTDTQY
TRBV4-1	ASSSVQGVFYGYT
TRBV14	ASSAPGLAFYEQY
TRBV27	ASRSGTSGAGTQY
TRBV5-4	ASSLPGYTYEQY
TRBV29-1	SVVDRAYNEQF